This TCR beta chain comes out of a study of blood T cell repertoires in COVID-19. The CDR3 is 16 amino acids. The J segment lost 3 bases and the V segment lost 5 bases, leaving 4 bases of the junction unmatched. Germline-derived CDR1 and CDR2 are LNHDA and SQIVND (reference sequence). TCRdb keeps only in-frame clones here, not all; method: immunoSEQ multiplex PCR. The sample has approximately 220,000 clones; about 87% are singletons. The chain has TRBV19 and TRBJ2-1; 13 nucleotides line up with TRBD2. This sequence was found in a woman aged 25 to 39 with acute COVID-19. The sequenced sample was PBMCs or T cells enriched from blood (not recorded which). The chain's CDR3 is CASSATSGGYYNEQFF. The CDR3 region has the DNA TGTGCCAGTAGTGCGACTAGCGGGGGGTACTACAATGAGCAGTTCTTC.